This T cell receptor (beta chain) is drawn from a study of patients and donors after allogeneic stem cell transplantation. TCRdb ran MiXCR on the RT-PCR reads and lists one entry per CDR3 protein. Altogether roughly 250,000 distinct CDR3 sequences are present, over 12% being singletons, with the ten largest covering approximately 10%. V lost 6 bases and J lost 0, with 15 bases in between. The CDR3 covers 14 residues. Germline CDR1 reads DFQATT; CDR2 reads SNEGSKA (reference sequence). This receptor was taken from a human donor who was either an allogeneic HSCT recipient or a stem cell or donor lymphocyte infusion donor (not recorded which). It is not recorded whose cells these are; they may come from a transplant donor. The sample consisted of blood, either unsorted or a sorted T cell fraction (not recorded which). The chain combines TRBV20-1 with TRBJ2-7, with a tentative D call TRBD1 (5 bases). The chain's CDR3 is CSATYWGGSYEQYF. The CDR3 nucleotides are TGCAGTGCAACTTATTGGGGCGGCTCCTACGAGCAGTACTTC.